Ten or more counts support the clone carrying this TCR beta chain. This sample was included in a study of response to subunit inactivated influenza vaccine. This CDR3 is built from 12 residues. CDR1 is SGHTA and CDR2 is FQGNSA in the germline V gene. Trimming removed 1 base at V and 5 bases at J, with 5 bases between. Each CDR3 protein is one row after TCRdb ran MiXCR on the RT-PCR reads. The top ten clones hold over 10% of a sample with about 520,000 distinct CDR3 sequences, approximately 7.3% of them seen once. Sequencing was performed on PBMCs from blood, taken less than 30 months after vaccination. The sequence came from a man between 45 and 75 years old who received an inactivated influenza vaccine. The chain is built from TRBV7-2 and TRBJ2-5; the D is unclear. The CDR3 DNA sequence: TGTGCCAGCAGCTTAGTGGCTGAGACCCAGTACTTC. Its translation is CASSLVAETQYF.